The text below deals with one TCR beta chain. Its antigen specificity is not known. It has no much larger one-base neighbor in the sample; base qualities were not kept. The trial excluded patients who had a history of autoimmune disease or were on systemic immunosuppression. Peripheral blood for TCR sequencing was collected from all dose cohorts at baseline, on cycle 4 day 1, and on cycle 7 day 1. The samples were drawn from a first-in-human, open-label, multicenter phase I dose-escalation trial of ivuxolimab. The trial enrolled adults with locally advanced or metastatic head and neck squamous cell, hepatocellular, melanoma or renal cell carcinoma. Before TCR sequencing, CD4+ T cells and CD8+ T cells were sorted from peripheral blood as separate populations. To sequence the TCRbeta CDR3 region, genomic DNA was isolated from the sorted cells. The immunoSEQ Assay was used to sequence the TCRbeta CDR3 regions. TCRdb took over this immuneACCESS table, retaining in-frame rearrangements with V and J assigned. Such tables are incomplete; in checked studies, under half of the missing clones stem from an unresolved V gene, and the remainder is unexplained. Present in this sample are around 60,000 clones, less than 90% of which were seen just once. Approximately 0.8% of the sample goes to the ten largest clones.

These data come from a study of OX40 agonist ivuxolimab in advanced cancers. In terms of the full investigation: Ivuxolimab was an agonistic, fully human IgG2 monoclonal antibody directed against OX40 (CD134), a costimulatory receptor. Intravenous ivuxolimab was administered to patients every 2 weeks at six dose levels: 0.01, 0.1, 0.3, 1.5, 3 and 10 mg/kg. Among the approximately 50 dose-escalation patients, 19 had hepatocellular carcinoma, 15 or so melanoma, 9 renal cell carcinoma and 9 head and neck cancer. In the dose-escalation cohort, around four fifths of patients were male, and the mean age was approximately 60 years, with a range of about 23 to 85. Prior anti-PD-1, anti-PD-L1 or anti-CTLA-4 therapy was permitted, and checkpoint inhibitors had been received by less than 45% of dose-escalation patients. Partial responses occurred in three dose-escalation patients: two with cutaneous melanoma and one with hepatocellular carcinoma. The point of sequencing TCRbeta in the periphery was to test whether ivuxolimab changed TCR sequence diversity and drove clonal T-cell expansion. The paper covers the monotherapy dose-escalation part of the phase I ivuxolimab trial, which included N ≈ 50 patients. Beyond this particular receptor, the publication reports: After ivuxolimab, CD8+ T cells had more expanded clones than CD4+ T cells on average. Low levels of normalized T-cell clonal expansion were also seen in some patients who did not respond. Partial responders in the 0.1-3.0 mg/kg groups had among the lowest normalized peripheral clonal expansion, especially among CD8+ T cells. Antigen specificity was not determined for the clonally expanded peripheral T cells. Clonal expansion of both CD4+ and CD8+ blood T cells was observed from baseline to week 6 at doses 0.1 to 3.0 mg/kg.

Looking up the germline V gene yields CDR1 SGHNT and CDR2 YENEEA. The CDR3 goes from the cysteine to the phenylalanine over 8 residues. CDR3 DNA is the only sequence kept; it has 24 bases, read in frame from the first base. V loses 5 bases, J loses 14 bases, and the germline ends lie 5 bases apart. This material consisted of CD4+ or CD8+ T cells sorted from blood, taken in a trial of the OX40 agonist ivuxolimab. Recombination joined TRBV11-3 with TRBJ2-3; too little of a D gene remains to name it. This receptor was identified in an adult with an advanced solid tumor such as melanoma, head and neck, liver or kidney cancer. The nucleotides read TGTGCCAGCAGCCTGATGTATTTT. Its translation reads: CASSLMYF.